This is a list of T cell receptor beta chains from one sample in a study of cytomegalovirus exposure and HLA in healthy donors. Assay: immunoSEQ multiplex PCR; the TCRdb copy retains only in-frame clones and omits some. The sample carries roughly 250,000 clones, 84% recorded once. Sequenced input: PBMCs. These receptors were taken from a woman between 40 and 50 years old in good health and CMV-seropositive. The CDR3 runs from the conserved cysteine through the conserved F or W.

length | V | CDR3
16 | TRBV19 | CASTALGGRRREPQHF
14 | TRBV27 | CASSLFSENTEAFF
15 | TRBV6-5 | CASSSTPTEIYGYTF
15 | TRBV7-3 | CASSLSGVRYNEQFF
14 | TRBV9 | CASSARDLHNEQFF
15 | TRBV13 | CASSLVAGFTGELFF
15 | TRBV19 | CASTASDWGHNEQFF
15 | TRBV25-1 | CASSGTGGYLGELFF
13 | TRBV10-3 | CAISRSGGDEQFF
15 | TRBV19 | CASSITGSSETEAFF
15 | TRBV5-1 | CASSLAGASYNEQFF
13 | TRBV30 | CAWGMDSRDTQYF
14 | TRBV27 | CASHKTGANYGYTF
20 | TRBV4-2 | CASSQDPISLAGVSYNEQFF